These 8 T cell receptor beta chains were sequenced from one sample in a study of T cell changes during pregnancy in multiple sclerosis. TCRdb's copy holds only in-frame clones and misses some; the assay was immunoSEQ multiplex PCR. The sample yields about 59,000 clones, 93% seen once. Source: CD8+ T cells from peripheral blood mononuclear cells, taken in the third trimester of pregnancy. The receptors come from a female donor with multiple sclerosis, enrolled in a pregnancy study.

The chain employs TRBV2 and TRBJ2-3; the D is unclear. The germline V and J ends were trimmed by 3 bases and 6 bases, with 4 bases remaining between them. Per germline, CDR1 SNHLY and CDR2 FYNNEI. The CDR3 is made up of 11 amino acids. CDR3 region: CASSDGDTQYF. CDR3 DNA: TGTGCCAGCAGTGACGGGGATACGCAGTATTTT.

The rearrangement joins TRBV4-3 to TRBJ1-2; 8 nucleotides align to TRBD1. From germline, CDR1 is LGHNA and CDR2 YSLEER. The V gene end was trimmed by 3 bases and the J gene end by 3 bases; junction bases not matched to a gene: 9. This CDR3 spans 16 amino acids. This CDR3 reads CASSQDRATADYGYTF. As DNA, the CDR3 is TGCGCCAGCAGCCAGGACAGGGCGACAGCGGACTATGGCTACACCTTC.

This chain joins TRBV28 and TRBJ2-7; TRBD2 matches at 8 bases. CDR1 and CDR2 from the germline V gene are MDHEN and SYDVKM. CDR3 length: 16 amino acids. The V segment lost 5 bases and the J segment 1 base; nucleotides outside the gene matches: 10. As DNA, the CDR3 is TGTGCCAGCAGTCTCTGGCTCAGCGGGGGATCCTACGAGCAGTACTTC. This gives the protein CASSLWLSGGSYEQYF.

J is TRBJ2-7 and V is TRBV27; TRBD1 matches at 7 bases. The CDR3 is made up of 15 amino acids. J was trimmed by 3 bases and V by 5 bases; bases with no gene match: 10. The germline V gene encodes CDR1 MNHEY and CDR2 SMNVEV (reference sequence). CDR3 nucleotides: TGTGCCAGCAGTCCCGCCGACAGGGCCTTCTACGAGCAGTACTTC. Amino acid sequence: CASSPADRAFYEQYF.

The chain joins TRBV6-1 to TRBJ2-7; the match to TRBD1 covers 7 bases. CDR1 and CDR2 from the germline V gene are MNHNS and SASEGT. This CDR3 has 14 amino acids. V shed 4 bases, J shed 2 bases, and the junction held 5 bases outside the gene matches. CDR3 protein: CASSGDSETYEQYF. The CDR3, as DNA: TGTGCCAGCAGTGGGGACAGTGAGACCTACGAGCAGTACTTC.

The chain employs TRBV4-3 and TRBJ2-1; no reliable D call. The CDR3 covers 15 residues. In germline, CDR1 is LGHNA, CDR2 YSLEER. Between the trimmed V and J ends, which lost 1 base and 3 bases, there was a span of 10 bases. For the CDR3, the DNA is TGCGCCAGCAGCCAAGTTCGTCACAGCTACAATGAGCAGTTCTTC. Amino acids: CASSQVRHSYNEQFF.

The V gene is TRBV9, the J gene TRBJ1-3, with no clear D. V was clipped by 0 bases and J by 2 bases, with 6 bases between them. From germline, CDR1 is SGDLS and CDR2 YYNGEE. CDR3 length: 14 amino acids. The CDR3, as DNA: TGTGCCAGCAGCGTAGACAGAACTGGAAACACCATATATTTT. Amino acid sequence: CASSVDRTGNTIYF.

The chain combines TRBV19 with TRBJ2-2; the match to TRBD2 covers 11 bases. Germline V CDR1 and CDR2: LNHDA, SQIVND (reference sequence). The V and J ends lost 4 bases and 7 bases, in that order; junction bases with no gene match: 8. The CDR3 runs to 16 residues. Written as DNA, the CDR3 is TGTGCCAGTAGTAGAGCTAGCGGGAGGAGTGGCGGGGAGCTGTTTTTT. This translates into CASSRASGRSGGELFF.